A single TCR beta chain is shown here with its context. The data belong to a study of T cell changes during pregnancy in multiple sclerosis. The ends lost 2 bases at V and 4 bases at J; junction bases unmatched: 2. CDR3 length: 14 amino acids. Germline V CDR1 and CDR2: SGHDN, FVKESK. Measured with immunoSEQ multiplex PCR; TCRdb has only the in-frame clones, and not every one. The repertoire holds some 36,000 clones, with about 90% as singletons. This clonotype was obtained from a female donor in good health, enrolled as a control in a pregnancy study. The source material was CD4+ T cells from peripheral blood mononuclear cells, sampled in the second trimester of pregnancy. V is TRBV14 and J is TRBJ2-3, with TRBD1 matching 8 bases. This CDR3 reads CASSQMTGADTQYF. The CDR3 bases are TGTGCCAGCAGCCAAATGACAGGGGCAGATACGCAGTATTTT. Using reference TRBV14 and TRBJ2-3 for the parts outside the CDR3, the full variable domain is EAGVTQFPSHSVIEKGQTVTLRCDPISGHDNLYWYRRVMGKEIKFLLHFVKESKQDESGMPNNRFLAERTGGTYSTLKVQPAELEDSGVYFCASSQMTGADTQYFGPGTRLTVL.